These 28 T cell receptor beta chains were all obtained from the same sample, sequenced in a study of blood T cell repertoires in COVID-19. The repertoire was sequenced with immunoSEQ multiplex PCR; TCRdb's copy has only in-frame clones and lacks some. The table shows over 100,000 clones, with approximately 80% occurring only once. The material sequenced was peripheral blood. The receptor source for this set is an elderly woman with active or convalescent COVID-19.

This clone has only one observation. The genes are TRBV5-1 and TRBJ2-3; 14 bases map to TRBD2. The CDR3 extends over 16 amino acids. Germline V gene sequence: CDR1 SGHRS, CDR2 YFSETQ. Losses at the gene ends were 4 bases for V and 3 bases for J; bases not matched to a gene: 4. The CDR3 region is CASSETSGRETDTQYF. Here the CDR3 DNA reads TGCGCCAGCAGCGAGACTAGCGGGAGGGAAACAGATACGCAGTATTTT.

The chain couples TRBV28 to TRBJ1-1; no firm D call. With 9 bases removed from V and 5 bases from J, the gap between germline ends came to 7 bases. The CDR3 is made up of 10 amino acids. Germline assignment: CDR1 MDHEN and CDR2 SYDVKM. The CDR3 DNA follows: TGTGCCAGTCGGCGGACTGAAGCTTTCTTT. Amino acids: CASRRTEAFF. The full variable domain, completed using reference TRBV28 and TRBJ1-1, is DVKVTQSSRYLVKRTGEKVFLECVQDMDHENMFWYRQDPGLGLRLIYFSYDVKMKEKGDIPEGYSVSREKKERFSLILESASTNQTSMYLCASRRTEAFFGQGTRLTVV.

This chain links TRBV2 with TRBJ1-1; 7 bases are shared with TRBD1. CDR1 SNHLY and CDR2 FYNNEI come from the germline V gene. V dropped 1 base and J dropped 7; count of bases not matched to a gene: 6. The CDR3 covers 14 residues. Here the CDR3 DNA reads TGTGCCAGCAGTGAAGAGAGACAGGGTATTGAAGCTTTCTTT. Protein: CASSEERQGIEAFF.

This clone was picked up one time. V is TRBV5-6 and J is TRBJ1-1; 10 bases map to TRBD1. There are 15 residues in the CDR3. With V trimmed by 2 bases and J by 5 bases, 6 bases remained unmatched. Germline-derived CDR1 and CDR2 are SGHDT and YYEEEE. CDR3 residues: CASSFGTGVRTEAFF. In DNA form, the CDR3 reads TGTGCCAGCAGCTTTGGGACAGGGGTTCGAACTGAAGCTTTCTTT.

The chain combines TRBV6-2 or TRBV6-3 with TRBJ2-7; perhaps TRBD1 as D (6 bases). This CDR3 is 16 amino acids long. Germline V gene sequence: CDR1 MNHEY, CDR2 SVGEGT. Deletions cut 6 bases from V and 5 bases from J, with 23 bases between. Written as DNA, the CDR3 is TGTGCCAGCAGCCCCCGAGGACAGCGCCTTTTCCACGAGCAGTACTTC. Encoded protein: CASSPRGQRLFHEQYF.

This chain connects TRBV30 to TRBJ2-7; unclear D gene. Trimming shortened V by 5 bases and J by 7 bases, and 21 bases separated the two germline ends. The CDR3 length is 14 residues. Germline CDR1 is GTSNPN and CDR2 is SVGIG (reference sequence). CDR3 nucleotides: TGTGCCTGGTCCGCGGTGGTACGCCCTATGGAGCAGTACTTC. Protein product: CAWSAVVRPMEQYF.

The J gene is TRBJ1-1, the V gene TRBV6-5; 8 bases match TRBD1. CDR1 and CDR2 (germline): MNHEY, SVGAGI. With 6 bases clipped from V and 3 bases from J, the junction kept 6 bases outside the gene matches. This CDR3 has 14 residues. This chain's CDR3 is CASSMTGADTEAFF. The CDR3 coding sequence is TGTGCCAGCAGCATGACAGGGGCCGACACTGAAGCTTTCTTT.

The V gene is TRBV4-2, the J gene TRBJ2-7, with 9 nucleotides matching TRBD2. After removal of 0 bases from V and 7 bases from J, the junction contained 16 bases not matched to a gene. The CDR3 is 18 amino acids. CDR1 and CDR2 (germline): LGHNA, YNFKEQ. As DNA, the CDR3 is TGTGCCAGCAGCCAAGAACGGGGCGGGATAGCGGGAGTGGGTGAGCAGTACTTC. Its protein product is CASSQERGGIAGVGEQYF.

This chain connects TRBV5-6 to TRBJ1-6; 7 nucleotides match TRBD1. J was trimmed by 7 bases and V by 4 bases; bases with no gene match: 2. The CDR3 is made up of 13 amino acids. Germline V lookup: CDR1 SGHDT, CDR2 YYEEEE. The CDR3 bases are TGTGCCAGCAGCCGGGACAGCAATTCACCCCTCCACTTT. Its translation: CASSRDSNSPLHF.

V is TRBV18 and J is TRBJ1-6; no reliable D call. The V and J ends lost 3 bases and 7 bases respectively, with 13 bases between them. CDR3 length: 15 amino acids. Germline CDR1 reads KGHSH; CDR2 reads LQKENI. The CDR3 loop reads CASSPVLETNSPLHF. The CDR3 DNA is TGTGCCAGCTCACCCGTTCTTGAGACAAATTCACCCCTCCACTTT.

The rearrangement uses TRBV2 and TRBJ1-6, with D possibly being TRBD1 (5 bases). Trimming shortened V by 2 bases and J by 10 bases, and 15 bases separated the two germline ends. The CDR3 contains 15 residues. Germline CDR1 reads SNHLY; CDR2 reads FYNNEI. The CDR3 reads CASSEREGAGSPLHF. The DNA of the CDR3 is TGTGCCAGCAGTGAACGTGAAGGGGCGGGATCACCCCTCCACTTT.

The chain combines TRBV11-2 with TRBJ2-7; D might be TRBD1 (6 bases). Germline V gene data show CDR1 as SGHAT and CDR2 as FQNNGV. The CDR3 totals 16 residues. Trimming took 5 bases from V and 2 from J, leaving 19 bases between them. CDR3 bases: TGTGCCAGCAGCCCGGTTCAGGGGCAGGTAACCTACGAGCAGTACTTC. Residues: CASSPVQGQVTYEQYF. The whole variable domain, filled in from reference TRBV11-2 and TRBJ2-7, reads EAGVAQSPRYKIIEKRQSVAFWCNPISGHATLYWYQQILGQGPKLLIQFQNNGVVDDSQLPKDRFSAERLKGVDSTLKIQPAKLEDSAVYLCASSPVQGQVTYEQYFGPGTRLTVT.

This clone was found a few times. V gene TRBV7-2 combines with J gene TRBJ1-2, with a weak D call TRBD1 (5 bases). The CDR3 loop spans 13 amino acids. V shed 5 bases and J shed 8 bases, with 15 bases lying between them. Germline V lookup: CDR1 SGHTA, CDR2 FQGNSA. The CDR3 here is CASSPSGGEGYTF. The CDR3 nucleotides are TGTGCCAGCAGCCCCTCGGGGGGGGAGGGCTACACCTTC.

This clone was recorded only once. This rearrangement joins TRBV4-1 to TRBJ1-2; the match to TRBD1 covers 9 bases. The CDR3 runs to 19 residues. After removal of 4 bases from V and 4 bases from J, the junction contained 19 bases not matched to a gene. The germline gives CDR1 MGHRA, CDR2 YSYEKL. The chain's CDR3 is CASSPPRGDRDVTGYGYTF. The CDR3 DNA follows: TGCGCCAGCAGCCCACCGCGGGGGGACAGGGATGTTACAGGCTATGGCTACACCTTC.

The rearrangement joins TRBV11-2 to TRBJ2-3; TRBD1 matches 7 bases. Trimming removed 2 bases from V and 7 bases from J; junction bases left unmatched: 18. CDR3 length equals 18 residues. Germline V CDR1 and CDR2: SGHAT, FQNNGV. The CDR3 sequence: CASSLKGAIVRSLYTQYF. For the CDR3, the DNA is TGTGCCAGCAGCTTAAAGGGGGCGATAGTTCGAAGCCTCTATACGCAGTATTTT.

In its sample, this clone was seen a few times. This chain links TRBV6-5 with TRBJ1-1; possibly TRBD1 for D (6 bases). The CDR3 totals 14 residues. V shed 0 bases and J shed 6 bases, with 11 bases lying between them. Germline V lookup: CDR1 MNHEY, CDR2 SVGAGI. The CDR3 sequence is CASSYSGRGAEAFF. CDR3 nucleotides: TGTGCCAGCAGTTACTCGGGCAGGGGCGCTGAAGCTTTCTTT.

The chain couples TRBV11-3 to TRBJ1-1; 7 bases fit TRBD1. The J segment lost 8 bases and the V segment lost 1 base, leaving 4 bases of the junction unmatched. CDR1 and CDR2 (germline): SGHNT, YENEEA. This CDR3 has 13 amino acids. This chain's CDR3 is CASSLGPGQEAFF. The CDR3 DNA reads TGTGCCAGCAGCTTAGGTCCGGGACAGGAAGCTTTCTTT. The full variable domain, in which reference TRBV11-3 and TRBJ1-1 provide the parts outside the CDR3, is EAGVVQSPRYKIIEKKQPVAFWCNPISGHNTLYWYLQNLGQGPELLIRYENEEAVDDSQLPKDRFSAERLKGVDSTLKIQPAELGDSAVYLCASSLGPGQEAFFGQGTRLTVV.

This sequence joins TRBV7-2 and TRBJ2-2, with a weak D call TRBD1 (6 bases). CDR1 is SGHTA, CDR2 FQGNSA, per germline. V lost 2 bases, J lost 5 bases, and 12 bases lay in between. CDR3 size: 15 residues. For the CDR3, the DNA is TGTGCCAGCAGCTTATATGAGGGGACAACCGGGGAGCTGTTTTTT. Protein sequence: CASSLYEGTTGELFF.

The chain recombines TRBV7-2 with TRBJ2-7; D is ambiguous. Germline-derived CDR1 and CDR2 are SGHTA and FQGNSA. The V gene lost 4 bases and the J gene lost 4 bases, with 14 bases spanning the gap. The CDR3 is made up of 14 amino acids. In DNA, the CDR3 is TGTGCCAGCAGCTCCTCGGGTTTGTCTTACGAGCAGTACTTC. Amino acids: CASSSSGLSYEQYF.

The chain uses TRBV6-5 and TRBJ1-6; TRBD1 aligns across 9 bases. The CDR3 spans 16 residues. V was pared by 1 base and J by 10 bases, with 8 bases of the junction left unmatched. CDR1 is MNHEY, CDR2 SVGAGI, per germline. CDR3 DNA: TGTGCCAGCAGTTACTTGGGAACAGGGGGCTGGTCACCCCTCCACTTT. This sequence encodes CASSYLGTGGWSPLHF.

The chain links TRBV28 to TRBJ2-1; TRBD1 aligns across 7 bases. With V trimmed by 1 base and J by 5 bases, 5 bases remained unmatched. The CDR3 has 15 amino acids. Germline V CDR1 and CDR2: MDHEN, SYDVKM. Written as DNA, the CDR3 is TGTGCCAGCAGTTTATTGGGACAGAATCACAATGAGCAGTTCTTC. Its translation is CASSLLGQNHNEQFF.

J is TRBJ2-2 and V is TRBV5-1, with D unresolved. CDR1 SGHRS and CDR2 YFSETQ come from the germline V gene. V gave up 0 bases and J gave up 4 bases, with 7 bases separating them. This CDR3 region has 14 residues. CDR3 sequence: CASSLASVTGELFF. In DNA, the CDR3 is TGCGCCAGCAGCTTGGCCTCGGTCACCGGGGAGCTGTTTTTT.

V and J are TRBV5-1 and TRBJ2-5; TRBD1 matches at 8 bases. This CDR3 contains 15 residues. Per the germline V gene, CDR1 is SGHRS and CDR2 is YFSETQ. Trimming took 3 bases from V and 8 from J; bases not matched to a gene: 12. Written as DNA, the CDR3 is TGCGCCAGCAGCTCCCAATTGACAGGGGAGGATACCCAGTACTTC. It translates to CASSSQLTGEDTQYF.

The chain recombines TRBV5-1 with TRBJ1-5; TRBD1 matches 7 bases. J was trimmed by 4 bases and V by 0 bases; bases with no gene match: 4. This CDR3 comprises 15 residues. The germline V gene has CDR1 SGHRS and CDR2 YFSETQ. This chain's CDR3 is CASSLDYRGNQPQHF. CDR3 bases: TGCGCCAGCAGCTTGGATTACAGGGGAAATCAGCCCCAGCATTTT.

This chain links TRBV3-1 (or the pseudogene TRBV3-2) with TRBJ1-4; perhaps TRBD1 as D (5 bases). Trimming shortened V by 1 base and J by 5 bases, and 8 bases separated the two germline ends. The CDR3 has 14 amino acids. Germline V gives CDR1 LGHDT, CDR2 YNNKEL (reference sequence). CDR3 sequence reads: CASSQAAGNEKLFF. The CDR3 nucleotides read TGTGCCAGCAGCCAAGCGGCAGGGAATGAAAAACTGTTTTTT.

This rearrangement joins TRBV11-2 to TRBJ2-7; TRBD1 aligns across 9 bases. Per the germline V gene, CDR1 is SGHAT and CDR2 is FQNNGV. This CDR3 region has 16 residues. J gave up 1 base and V 0 bases, and 4 bases lay outside the gene matches. CDR3 sequence: CASSLEGGTGSYEQYF. As DNA, the CDR3 is TGTGCCAGCAGCTTAGAGGGCGGGACAGGGTCCTACGAGCAGTACTTC.

The rearrangement uses TRBV7-9 and TRBJ2-7; 8 bases map to TRBD1. The J segment lost 6 bases and the V segment lost 2 bases, leaving 15 bases of the junction unmatched. Germline lookup yields CDR1 SEHNR and CDR2 FQNEAQ (reference sequence). This CDR3 is 17 amino acids long. Written as DNA, the CDR3 is TGTGCCAGCAGCTTATGGTCAGGGGGCTTGACGAACCCCGAGCAGTACTTC. It codes for CASSLWSGGLTNPEQYF.

In its sample, this clone was seen a few times. CDR3: CASSYRGGQLSPLHF. CDR3 bases: TGTGCCAGCAGTTACCGTGGTGGCCAGTTGTCACCCCTCCACTTT. This chain joins TRBV6-5 and TRBJ1-6; D remains unclear. The CDR3 runs to 15 residues. Trimming left V 2 bases short and J 10 bases short, with 15 bases between. CDR1 MNHEY and CDR2 SVGAGI come from the germline V gene.